A selection of T cell receptor beta chains follows, all from one sample in a study of blood T cells in healthy people across ages. TCRdb used MiXCR to reprocess the 5' RACE reads, holding one entry per CDR3 protein. The table records 790,000 or so distinct CDR3 sequences, approximately 53% of them present only once. The sample was blood. The receptors come from a man in his forties in good health. Both conserved end residues are part of each CDR3. A D gene is named only where the DNA matches it firmly. Size tells how often a clone was seen (once, few, many) or the class of an expanded clone, and some rows leave it out.

clone_size: NA
v_call: TRBV27
j_call: TRBJ1-2
d_call: NA
cdr3_nt: TGTGCCAGCAGCCCGACAGGTTTTTACTATGGCTACACCTTC
cdr3_aa: CASSPTGFYYGYTF

clone_size: NA
v_call: TRBV4-1
j_call: TRBJ2-5
d_call: NA
cdr3_nt: TGCGCCAGCAGCCATTTGGGGTTCGGGGCTGGGGAGCAGTACTTC
cdr3_aa: CASSHLGFGAGEQYF

clone_size: NA
v_call: TRBV12-3/TRBV12-4
j_call: TRBJ2-2
d_call: TRBD1
cdr3_nt: TGTGCCAGCAGCCTAGGGACAGGTCTGATTGCCGGGGAGCTGTTTTTT
cdr3_aa: CASSLGTGLIAGELFF

clone_size: few
v_call: TRBV7-8
j_call: TRBJ2-2
d_call: NA
cdr3_nt: TGTGCCAGCAGCTTATTGGAGCAAACCGGGGAGCTGTTTTTT
cdr3_aa: CASSLLEQTGELFF

clone_size: few
v_call: TRBV20-1
j_call: TRBJ2-3
d_call: TRBD2
cdr3_nt: TGCAGCTATACTAGCGGGGCTAACACAGATACGCAGTATTTT
cdr3_aa: CSYTSGANTDTQYF

clone_size: NA
v_call: TRBV19
j_call: TRBJ2-3
d_call: NA
cdr3_nt: TGTGCCAGTAACGGCAGCCCCACAGATACGCAGTATTTT
cdr3_aa: CASNGSPTDTQYF

clone_size: NA
v_call: TRBV4-2
j_call: TRBJ2-6
d_call: NA
cdr3_nt: TGTGCCGGCAGCCAAGACCTTTCTCGGACCAACGTCCTGACTTTC
cdr3_aa: CAGSQDLSRTNVLTF

clone_size: few
v_call: TRBV4-3
j_call: TRBJ1-2
d_call: NA
cdr3_nt: TGCGCCAGCAGCCAAGATAGGGCAGGACGAAGCTATGGCTACACCTTC
cdr3_aa: CASSQDRAGRSYGYTF

clone_size: few
v_call: TRBV4-3
j_call: TRBJ2-7
d_call: TRBD1
cdr3_nt: TGCGCCAGCAGCCGAATGCCGGGACAGAACTACGAGCAGTACTTC
cdr3_aa: CASSRMPGQNYEQYF

clone_size: NA
v_call: TRBV4-3
j_call: TRBJ2-7
d_call: NA
cdr3_nt: TGCGCCAGCAGCCAAGGCGTGGGATCGGGCGCCTACGAGCAGTACTTC
cdr3_aa: CASSQGVGSGAYEQYF

clone_size: NA
v_call: TRBV7-6
j_call: TRBJ2-7
d_call: TRBD1
cdr3_nt: TGTGCCAGCATCCCGGGACAGGGTTTCTCCGAGCAGTACTTC
cdr3_aa: CASIPGQGFSEQYF

clone_size: NA
v_call: TRBV19
j_call: TRBJ1-5
d_call: NA
cdr3_nt: TGTGCCAGTAGTATACTGATTGATCAGCCCCAGCATTTT
cdr3_aa: CASSILIDQPQHF

clone_size: NA
v_call: TRBV25-1
j_call: TRBJ2-1
d_call: TRBD2
cdr3_nt: TGTGCCAGCAGTGTCGGGACTAGCCTTCACAATGAGCAGTTCTTC
cdr3_aa: CASSVGTSLHNEQFF

clone_size: few
v_call: TRBV12-3/TRBV12-4
j_call: TRBJ2-1
d_call: TRBD1
cdr3_nt: TGTGCCAGCAGTTTGGCCCGGGACAGGAGAGACAATGAGCAGTTCTTC
cdr3_aa: CASSLARDRRDNEQFF

clone_size: NA
v_call: TRBV25-1
j_call: TRBJ1-4
d_call: NA
cdr3_nt: TGTGCCAGCAGTGTGTCCGGCTACGGTGAAAAACTGTTTTTT
cdr3_aa: CASSVSGYGEKLFF

clone_size: NA
v_call: TRBV7-2
j_call: TRBJ2-7
d_call: NA
cdr3_nt: TGTGCCAGCAGCGGGGGCGCAGGCGCCCTCTTCGAGCAGTACTTC
cdr3_aa: CASSGGAGALFEQYF

clone_size: NA
v_call: TRBV11-2
j_call: TRBJ2-2
d_call: TRBD1
cdr3_nt: TGTGCCAGCAGCTTAATCGGGACAGGGGGCACCGGGGAGCTGTTTTTT
cdr3_aa: CASSLIGTGGTGELFF

clone_size: NA
v_call: TRBV6-1
j_call: TRBJ2-3
d_call: NA
cdr3_nt: TGTGCCAGCGTATTAACAGATACGCAGTATTTT
cdr3_aa: CASVLTDTQYF

clone_size: once
v_call: TRBV5-4
j_call: TRBJ2-5
d_call: TRBD1
cdr3_nt: TGTGCCAGCAGCCCGAAGGGACAGGCCCAAGAGACCCAGTACTTC
cdr3_aa: CASSPKGQAQETQYF

clone_size: NA
v_call: TRBV29-1
j_call: TRBJ2-7
d_call: NA
cdr3_nt: TGCAGCGCCGACAGTGCCTACGAGCAGTACTTC
cdr3_aa: CSADSAYEQYF

clone_size: NA
v_call: TRBV15
j_call: TRBJ2-1
d_call: NA
cdr3_nt: TGTGCCACCAGCAGTTCGGGACATGAGCAGTTCTTC
cdr3_aa: CATSSSGHEQFF

clone_size: few
v_call: TRBV12-3/TRBV12-4
j_call: TRBJ1-2
d_call: TRBD1
cdr3_nt: TGTGCCAGCAGTTTACACAGGGGTCGGGATGGCTACACCTTC
cdr3_aa: CASSLHRGRDGYTF

clone_size: NA
v_call: TRBV27
j_call: TRBJ1-4
d_call: NA
cdr3_nt: TGTGCCAGCAGTTTACGCGGCAGGAAGAATGAAAAACTGTTTTTT
cdr3_aa: CASSLRGRKNEKLFF

clone_size: few
v_call: TRBV28
j_call: TRBJ2-4
d_call: NA
cdr3_nt: TGTGCCAGCAGTTTAAATGCTCCTCCGAAGCAGTACTTC
cdr3_aa: CASSLNAPPKQYF

clone_size: NA
v_call: TRBV7-6
j_call: TRBJ2-5
d_call: TRBD1
cdr3_nt: TGTGCCAGCAGCCTAGGGGGCAGCTACGGGCAGTACTTC
cdr3_aa: CASSLGGSYGQYF

clone_size: NA
v_call: TRBV20-1
j_call: TRBJ2-3
d_call: NA
cdr3_nt: TGCAGTGCTAGATCGCGGATCCGTGATAGGGATACGCAGTATTTT
cdr3_aa: CSARSRIRDRDTQYF

clone_size: once
v_call: TRBV18
j_call: TRBJ2-7
d_call: NA
cdr3_nt: TGTGCCAGCTCACGAGCTTCTGACTATTCTCAGTACTTC
cdr3_aa: CASSRASDYSQYF

clone_size: NA
v_call: TRBV15
j_call: TRBJ1-5
d_call: NA
cdr3_nt: TGTGCCACCAGCAGAGATCGGTGGGGGAACCAGCCCCAGCATTTT
cdr3_aa: CATSRDRWGNQPQHF

clone_size: NA
v_call: TRBV20-1
j_call: TRBJ1-5
d_call: TRBD1
cdr3_nt: TGCAGTGCTCGACGACAGGGAGGTGGTTATAGCAATCAGCCCCAGCATTTT
cdr3_aa: CSARRQGGGYSNQPQHF

clone_size: NA
v_call: TRBV4-3
j_call: TRBJ2-7
d_call: NA
cdr3_nt: TGCGCCAGCAGCCAAGAGTTGAAGGGCATCCACGAGCAGTACTTC
cdr3_aa: CASSQELKGIHEQYF

clone_size: few
v_call: TRBV7-2
j_call: TRBJ2-5
d_call: TRBD1
cdr3_nt: TGTGCCAGCAGCTCAACCGGGACAGGGGTGGAGACCCAGTACTTC
cdr3_aa: CASSSTGTGVETQYF

clone_size: NA
v_call: TRBV3-1
j_call: TRBJ2-7
d_call: NA
cdr3_nt: TGTGCCAGCAGCCAAGAAGCGCATATTTACTACGAGCAGTACTTC
cdr3_aa: CASSQEAHIYYEQYF

clone_size: NA
v_call: TRBV7-9
j_call: TRBJ2-3
d_call: NA
cdr3_nt: TGTGCCAGCGAAAGACGCGACACAGATACGCAGTATTTT
cdr3_aa: CASERRDTDTQYF

clone_size: NA
v_call: TRBV7-9
j_call: TRBJ1-1
d_call: NA
cdr3_nt: TGTGCCAGCACCTCGGAGCCGAACACTGAAGCTTTCTTT
cdr3_aa: CASTSEPNTEAFF

clone_size: NA
v_call: TRBV11-2
j_call: TRBJ2-3
d_call: TRBD1
cdr3_nt: TGTGCCAGCAGCTTAGAAACTCGACAGGGCCTCACAGATACGCAGTATTTT
cdr3_aa: CASSLETRQGLTDTQYF